These T cell receptor beta chains were read from a single sample in a study of T-cell memory formation after mild COVID-19. TCRdb reanalysed the 5' RACE reads using MiXCR and keeps one entry per CDR3 protein. Counted here are roughly 100,000 distinct CDR3 sequences, around 12% occurring once; the ten biggest clones make up roughly 30%. Material for sequencing was PBMCs or a T cell subset sorted from them (not recorded which). All receptors come from an adult woman who had mild COVID-19 (a few samples of this study predate the infection). Cell type and time point are not known. Both conserved end residues are part of each CDR3. The D gene is left open where the match is weak. Rows may omit the clone size; those that give it use once, few, many or a size class.

v_call: TRBV21-1
clone_size: few
cdr3_length: 19
j_call: TRBJ2-3
d_call: -
cdr3_aa: CASSKRVRISLSSTDTQYF
cdr3_nt: TGTGCCAGCAGCAAACGTGTGAGGATCAGCCTCTCTAGCACAGATACGCAGTATTTT

v_call: TRBV7-9
clone_size: few
cdr3_length: 15
j_call: TRBJ2-1
d_call: TRBD1
cdr3_aa: CASSHRDRGWNEQFF
cdr3_nt: TGTGCCAGCAGTCACCGGGACAGGGGGTGGAATGAGCAGTTCTTC

v_call: TRBV5-4
clone_size: -
cdr3_length: 16
j_call: TRBJ2-1
d_call: TRBD1
cdr3_aa: CASSQIEQGAYNEQFF
cdr3_nt: TGTGCCAGCAGCCAAATAGAACAGGGGGCCTACAATGAGCAGTTCTTC

v_call: TRBV4-1
clone_size: -
cdr3_length: 15
j_call: TRBJ2-1
d_call: -
cdr3_aa: CASSQVITGGDEQFF
cdr3_nt: TGCGCCAGCAGCCAAGTTATCACGGGGGGCGATGAGCAGTTCTTC

v_call: TRBV4-2
clone_size: few
cdr3_length: 14
j_call: TRBJ2-3
d_call: TRBD2
cdr3_aa: CASSSLAAVDTQYF
cdr3_nt: TGTGCCAGCAGCTCCCTAGCGGCGGTAGATACGCAGTATTTT

v_call: TRBV7-9
clone_size: few
cdr3_length: 16
j_call: TRBJ2-5
d_call: -
cdr3_aa: CASSLGSVGSGETQYF
cdr3_nt: TGTGCCAGCAGCTTAGGATCGGTCGGGTCGGGAGAGACCCAGTACTTC

v_call: TRBV29-1
clone_size: many
cdr3_length: 13
j_call: TRBJ2-7
d_call: -
cdr3_aa: CSVLTGESYEQYF
cdr3_nt: TGCAGCGTGTTGACAGGAGAGTCCTACGAGCAGTACTTC

v_call: TRBV6-5
clone_size: few
cdr3_length: 18
j_call: TRBJ2-2
d_call: TRBD2
cdr3_aa: CASSSLGQAGGSAGELFF
cdr3_nt: TGTGCCAGCAGTTCCCTCGGGCAGGCGGGAGGGAGCGCCGGGGAGCTGTTTTTT

v_call: TRBV7-6
clone_size: -
cdr3_length: 17
j_call: TRBJ2-2
d_call: -
cdr3_aa: CASSLAAIGVFTGELFF
cdr3_nt: TGTGCCAGCAGCTTAGCGGCTATCGGGGTATTCACCGGGGAGCTGTTTTTT

v_call: TRBV30
clone_size: few
cdr3_length: 14
j_call: TRBJ2-1
d_call: TRBD2
cdr3_aa: CAWSVSGGADEQFF
cdr3_nt: TGTGCCTGGAGTGTTAGCGGGGGGGCCGACGAGCAGTTCTTC

v_call: TRBV7-6
clone_size: -
cdr3_length: 15
j_call: TRBJ1-1
d_call: -
cdr3_aa: CASSSLGGPDTEAFF
cdr3_nt: TGTGCCAGCAGTTCCCTTGGGGGGCCCGACACTGAAGCTTTCTTT

v_call: TRBV4-3
clone_size: few
cdr3_length: 16
j_call: TRBJ1-4
d_call: TRBD1
cdr3_aa: CASSSGTGGANEKLFF
cdr3_nt: TGCGCCAGCTCTTCCGGCACAGGGGGCGCGAATGAAAAACTGTTTTTT

v_call: TRBV21-1
clone_size: few
cdr3_length: 12
j_call: TRBJ2-4
d_call: -
cdr3_aa: CASLGRENIQYF
cdr3_nt: TGTGCCAGCCTAGGGAGGGAAAACATTCAGTACTTC

v_call: TRBV3-1
clone_size: few
cdr3_length: 16
j_call: TRBJ2-7
d_call: -
cdr3_aa: CASSGRDFSSSYEQYF
cdr3_nt: TGTGCCAGCAGCGGGCGCGATTTCTCGAGCTCCTACGAGCAGTACTTC

v_call: TRBV4-2
clone_size: -
cdr3_length: 13
j_call: TRBJ1-1
d_call: -
cdr3_aa: CASSQGVNTEAFF
cdr3_nt: TGTGCCAGCAGTCAGGGTGTGAACACTGAAGCTTTCTTT

v_call: TRBV5-8
clone_size: -
cdr3_length: 16
j_call: TRBJ2-7
d_call: -
cdr3_aa: CASSSGRQAITYEQYF
cdr3_nt: TGTGCCAGCAGTTCTGGTCGACAGGCGATTACCTACGAGCAGTACTTC

v_call: TRBV5-6
clone_size: few
cdr3_length: 14
j_call: TRBJ2-7
d_call: -
cdr3_aa: CASSLGRRAYEQYF
cdr3_nt: TGTGCCAGCAGCTTGGGCAGGAGAGCCTACGAGCAGTACTTC

v_call: TRBV7-9
clone_size: few
cdr3_length: 18
j_call: TRBJ2-1
d_call: TRBD2
cdr3_aa: CASSLGLAGAVGYNEQFF
cdr3_nt: TGTGCCAGCAGCTTAGGACTAGCGGGAGCGGTCGGATACAATGAGCAGTTCTTC

v_call: TRBV6-6
clone_size: -
cdr3_length: 17
j_call: TRBJ2-1
d_call: -
cdr3_aa: CASSYPWPEDAYNEQFF
cdr3_nt: TGTGCCAGCAGTTACCCTTGGCCCGAGGACGCCTACAATGAGCAGTTCTTC

v_call: TRBV6-6
clone_size: few
cdr3_length: 13
j_call: TRBJ2-1
d_call: -
cdr3_aa: CASSYSLGEEQFF
cdr3_nt: TGTGCCAGCAGTTACTCTCTAGGGGAGGAGCAGTTCTTC

v_call: TRBV5-1
clone_size: many
cdr3_length: 14
j_call: TRBJ2-1
d_call: TRBD2
cdr3_aa: CASSAGEGVDEQFF
cdr3_nt: TGCGCCAGCAGCGCGGGAGAAGGGGTCGATGAGCAGTTCTTC

v_call: TRBV6-2/TRBV6-3
clone_size: few
cdr3_length: 15
j_call: TRBJ2-3
d_call: -
cdr3_aa: CASSYVGRSTDTQYF
cdr3_nt: TGTGCCAGCAGTTACGTGGGCCGAAGCACAGATACGCAGTATTTT

v_call: TRBV6-2/TRBV6-3
clone_size: -
cdr3_length: 13
j_call: TRBJ2-1
d_call: -
cdr3_aa: CASTPSSYNEQFF
cdr3_nt: TGTGCCAGCACGCCTAGCAGCTACAATGAGCAGTTCTTC

v_call: TRBV24-1
clone_size: -
cdr3_length: 15
j_call: TRBJ1-5
d_call: -
cdr3_aa: CATSDRGPGNQPQHF
cdr3_nt: TGTGCCACCAGTGACCGGGGTCCTGGGAATCAGCCCCAGCATTTT

v_call: TRBV3-1
clone_size: few
cdr3_length: 18
j_call: TRBJ2-1
d_call: TRBD2
cdr3_aa: CASSQDYQSGRKYVEQFF
cdr3_nt: TGTGCCAGCAGCCAAGATTACCAGAGCGGGAGGAAATATGTTGAGCAGTTCTTC

v_call: TRBV6-4
clone_size: many
cdr3_length: 15
j_call: TRBJ2-3
d_call: TRBD2
cdr3_aa: CASARTSGSADTQYF
cdr3_nt: TGTGCCAGCGCCAGGACTAGCGGGAGTGCAGATACGCAGTATTTT

v_call: TRBV29-1
clone_size: few
cdr3_length: 13
j_call: TRBJ2-7
d_call: -
cdr3_aa: CSVEDQGDYEQYF
cdr3_nt: TGCAGCGTTGAAGATCAAGGGGACTACGAGCAGTACTTC

v_call: TRBV5-1
clone_size: many
cdr3_length: 16
j_call: TRBJ2-5
d_call: TRBD1
cdr3_aa: CASSFPPAGGTETQYF
cdr3_nt: TGCGCCAGCAGCTTCCCCCCGGCAGGGGGCACGGAGACCCAGTACTTC

v_call: TRBV7-2
clone_size: -
cdr3_length: 14
j_call: TRBJ1-3
d_call: TRBD1
cdr3_aa: CASSQGTGGNTIYF
cdr3_nt: TGTGCCAGCAGCCAAGGGACAGGTGGAAACACCATATATTTT

v_call: TRBV19
clone_size: many
cdr3_length: 15
j_call: TRBJ2-1
d_call: -
cdr3_aa: CASSPRGGPMNEQFF
cdr3_nt: TGTGCCAGTAGCCCCAGGGGGGGACCCATGAATGAGCAGTTCTTC

v_call: TRBV4-2
clone_size: once
cdr3_length: 15
j_call: TRBJ1-1
d_call: TRBD1
cdr3_aa: CASSQEDRGNTEAFF
cdr3_nt: TGTGCCAGCAGCCAAGAAGACAGGGGGAACACTGAAGCTTTCTTT

v_call: TRBV20-1
clone_size: -
cdr3_length: 24
j_call: TRBJ2-3
d_call: TRBD2
cdr3_aa: CSARDGGWAATPKVTSGGADTQYF
cdr3_nt: TGCAGTGCTAGAGATGGAGGGTGGGCAGCTACCCCGAAGGTGACTAGCGGAGGGGCAGATACGCAGTATTTT

v_call: TRBV9
clone_size: few
cdr3_length: 15
j_call: TRBJ1-3
d_call: -
cdr3_aa: CASSVEGSSGNTIYF
cdr3_nt: TGTGCCAGCAGCGTAGAGGGGAGCTCTGGAAACACCATATATTTT

v_call: TRBV3-1
clone_size: few
cdr3_length: 15
j_call: TRBJ2-7
d_call: TRBD1
cdr3_aa: CASSYPGQGSYEQYF
cdr3_nt: TGTGCCAGCAGCTATCCGGGACAGGGCTCCTACGAGCAGTACTTC

v_call: TRBV6-5
clone_size: many
cdr3_length: 17
j_call: TRBJ2-2
d_call: -
cdr3_aa: CASSYSLARVDTGELFF
cdr3_nt: TGTGCCAGCAGTTACTCCCTCGCCAGGGTTGACACCGGGGAGCTGTTTTTT

v_call: TRBV2
clone_size: -
cdr3_length: 13
j_call: TRBJ1-2
d_call: TRBD1
cdr3_aa: CASGHRGDYGYTF
cdr3_nt: TGTGCCAGCGGCCACAGGGGAGACTATGGCTACACCTTC

v_call: TRBV30
clone_size: few
cdr3_length: 14
j_call: TRBJ2-7
d_call: TRBD1
cdr3_aa: CAWSNPDREYEQYF
cdr3_nt: TGTGCCTGGAGTAACCCGGACAGGGAATACGAGCAGTACTTC

v_call: TRBV24-1
clone_size: many
cdr3_length: 11
j_call: TRBJ2-7
d_call: -
cdr3_aa: CATSDSVEQYF
cdr3_nt: TGTGCCACCAGTGATTCGGTCGAGCAGTACTTC

v_call: TRBV5-1
clone_size: few
cdr3_length: 16
j_call: TRBJ2-7
d_call: -
cdr3_aa: CASSKEYGPAESEQYF
cdr3_nt: TGCGCCAGCAGCAAGGAATACGGGCCGGCGGAGAGCGAGCAGTACTTC

v_call: TRBV7-6
clone_size: few
cdr3_length: 13
j_call: TRBJ2-2
d_call: -
cdr3_aa: CASSYSLGGELFF
cdr3_nt: TGTGCCAGCAGCTACAGTTTGGGCGGGGAGCTGTTTTTT

v_call: TRBV25-1
clone_size: many
cdr3_length: 13
j_call: TRBJ2-1
d_call: -
cdr3_aa: CASSERTHNEQFF
cdr3_nt: TGTGCCAGCAGTGAACGCACTCACAATGAGCAGTTCTTC

v_call: TRBV5-4
clone_size: -
cdr3_length: 15
j_call: TRBJ2-1
d_call: TRBD2
cdr3_aa: CASSLTSGKYNEQFF
cdr3_nt: TGTGCCAGCAGTTTGACTAGCGGGAAATACAATGAGCAGTTCTTC

v_call: TRBV10-3
clone_size: -
cdr3_length: 12
j_call: TRBJ2-7
d_call: TRBD1
cdr3_aa: CAIKTGPYEQYF
cdr3_nt: TGTGCCATCAAGACAGGGCCCTACGAGCAGTACTTC

v_call: TRBV4-2
clone_size: few
cdr3_length: 15
j_call: TRBJ2-3
d_call: TRBD2
cdr3_aa: CASSQDREGTDTQYF
cdr3_nt: TGTGCCAGCAGCCAAGATAGGGAGGGGACAGATACGCAGTATTTT

v_call: TRBV6-2/TRBV6-3
clone_size: -
cdr3_length: 16
j_call: TRBJ2-4
d_call: -
cdr3_aa: CASSLYPGTAKNIQYF
cdr3_nt: TGTGCCAGCAGTCTGTACCCCGGGACAGCCAAAAACATTCAGTACTTC

v_call: TRBV6-2/TRBV6-3
clone_size: -
cdr3_length: 19
j_call: TRBJ2-6
d_call: -
cdr3_aa: CASSPPGQLINSGANVLTF
cdr3_nt: TGTGCCAGCAGTCCCCCCGGACAGCTTATCAACTCTGGGGCCAACGTCCTGACTTTC

v_call: TRBV9
clone_size: few
cdr3_length: 15
j_call: TRBJ1-1
d_call: -
cdr3_aa: CASSVESTLNTEAFF
cdr3_nt: TGTGCCAGCAGCGTAGAGTCGACTCTGAACACTGAAGCTTTCTTT

v_call: TRBV4-1
clone_size: few
cdr3_length: 16
j_call: TRBJ2-7
d_call: TRBD2
cdr3_aa: CASSQGERGVTYEQYF
cdr3_nt: TGCGCCAGCAGCCAAGGCGAGCGGGGTGTCACCTACGAGCAGTACTTC

v_call: TRBV2
clone_size: -
cdr3_length: 17
j_call: TRBJ2-7
d_call: TRBD2
cdr3_aa: CASRDQYGTSGSYEQYF
cdr3_nt: TGTGCCAGCAGGGATCAGTACGGGACTAGCGGCTCCTACGAGCAGTACTTC

v_call: TRBV20-1
clone_size: few
cdr3_length: 14
j_call: TRBJ1-2
d_call: -
cdr3_aa: CSAWGSQSGYGYTF
cdr3_nt: TGCAGTGCCTGGGGGAGTCAGTCGGGGTATGGCTACACCTTC

v_call: TRBV19
clone_size: -
cdr3_length: 13
j_call: TRBJ1-1
d_call: TRBD1
cdr3_aa: CASSASGQGAAFF
cdr3_nt: TGTGCCAGTAGTGCCTCGGGACAGGGGGCGGCTTTCTTT

v_call: TRBV5-1
clone_size: many
cdr3_length: 12
j_call: TRBJ2-1
d_call: -
cdr3_aa: CASSDQPYEQFF
cdr3_nt: TGCGCCAGCAGCGACCAGCCGTATGAGCAGTTCTTC

v_call: TRBV12-3/TRBV12-4
clone_size: few
cdr3_length: 13
j_call: TRBJ2-5
d_call: -
cdr3_aa: CASSRFTGETQYF
cdr3_nt: TGTGCCAGCAGTCGATTTACGGGGGAGACCCAGTACTTC

v_call: TRBV12-3/TRBV12-4
clone_size: many
cdr3_length: 17
j_call: TRBJ2-3
d_call: -
cdr3_aa: CASSSSHGGPLTDTQYF
cdr3_nt: TGTGCCAGCAGCTCATCTCATGGGGGCCCCCTCACAGATACGCAGTATTTT

v_call: TRBV9
clone_size: few
cdr3_length: 15
j_call: TRBJ2-3
d_call: TRBD1
cdr3_aa: CASSPGTGTTDTQYF
cdr3_nt: TGTGCCAGCAGCCCAGGGACAGGGACCACAGATACGCAGTATTTT

v_call: TRBV27
clone_size: -
cdr3_length: 13
j_call: TRBJ2-3
d_call: -
cdr3_aa: CASSSMGTDTQYF
cdr3_nt: TGTGCCAGCAGTTCCATGGGGACAGATACGCAGTATTTT

v_call: TRBV6-5
clone_size: many
cdr3_length: 14
j_call: TRBJ2-7
d_call: -
cdr3_aa: CASSQDGPRDEQYF
cdr3_nt: TGTGCCAGCAGTCAGGACGGACCTCGGGACGAGCAGTACTTC

v_call: TRBV9
clone_size: few
cdr3_length: 15
j_call: TRBJ2-1
d_call: TRBD1
cdr3_aa: CASSASGTGGYEQFF
cdr3_nt: TGTGCCAGCAGCGCTTCCGGGACAGGGGGGTATGAGCAGTTCTTC

v_call: TRBV4-3
clone_size: few
cdr3_length: 14
j_call: TRBJ2-1
d_call: -
cdr3_aa: CASSQPGLSNEQFF
cdr3_nt: TGCGCCAGCAGCCAGCCGGGACTGTCCAATGAGCAGTTCTTC

v_call: TRBV20-1
clone_size: few
cdr3_length: 16
j_call: TRBJ2-7
d_call: -
cdr3_aa: CSADDASGTPTYEQYF
cdr3_nt: TGCAGTGCTGACGACGCTTCCGGGACACCCACCTACGAGCAGTACTTC